The clone carrying this T cell receptor (beta chain) was counted between two and nine times. Antigen specificity is unknown. This CDR3 region has 12 residues. V lost 5 bases, J lost 4 bases, and 7 bases lay in between. Germline CDR1 reads SGHVS; CDR2 reads FNYEAQ. The sample originates from a study of T cell repertoires in cytomegalovirus infection. Overall study context: An indication of both CMV infection and matching HLA type came from public TCR beta signatures.

Study-level points and caveats: The response measured ex vivo was dominated by TCR beta clonotypes (HLA-C-restricted and CMV-specific). Identification of carriers of CMV plus the relevant HLA was achieved through cumulative public TCR beta family frequency.

TCRdb used MiXCR to reprocess the reads, holding one entry per CDR3 protein. The table lists about 490,000 distinct CDR3 sequences, approximately 26% of them singletons. This TCR derives from a human donor in good health (CMV status not recorded). Some clones in this sample may be carry-over from other donors' samples. Sequenced input: PBMCs. V gene TRBV7-6 combines with J gene TRBJ2-3; D unclear. CDR3 in amino acids: CASSQGSDTQYF. DNA of the CDR3: TGTGCCAGCAGCCAAGGGTCAGATACGCAGTATTTT.